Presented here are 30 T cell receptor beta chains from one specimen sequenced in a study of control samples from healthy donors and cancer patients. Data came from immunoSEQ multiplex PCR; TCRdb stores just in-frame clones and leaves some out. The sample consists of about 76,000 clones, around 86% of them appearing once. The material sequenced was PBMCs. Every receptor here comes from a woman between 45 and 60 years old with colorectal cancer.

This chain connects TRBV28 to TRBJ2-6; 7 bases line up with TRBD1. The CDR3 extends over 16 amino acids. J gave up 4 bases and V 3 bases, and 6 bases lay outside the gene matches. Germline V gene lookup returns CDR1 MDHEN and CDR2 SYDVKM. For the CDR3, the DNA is TGTGCCAGCAGTTTGACAGGGCTAGGGGGGGCCAACGTCCTGACTTTC. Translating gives CASSLTGLGGANVLTF. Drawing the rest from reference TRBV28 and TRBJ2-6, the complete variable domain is DVKVTQSSRYLVKRTGEKVFLECVQDMDHENMFWYRQDPGLGLRLIYFSYDVKMKEKGDIPEGYSVSREKKERFSLILESASTNQTSMYLCASSLTGLGGANVLTFGAGSRLTVL.

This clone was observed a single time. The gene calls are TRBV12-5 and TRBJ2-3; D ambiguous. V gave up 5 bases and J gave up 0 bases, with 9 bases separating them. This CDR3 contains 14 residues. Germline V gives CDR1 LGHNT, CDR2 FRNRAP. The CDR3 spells CASGPGLSTDTQYF. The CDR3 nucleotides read TGTGCTAGTGGTCCAGGATTAAGCACAGATACGCAGTATTTT.

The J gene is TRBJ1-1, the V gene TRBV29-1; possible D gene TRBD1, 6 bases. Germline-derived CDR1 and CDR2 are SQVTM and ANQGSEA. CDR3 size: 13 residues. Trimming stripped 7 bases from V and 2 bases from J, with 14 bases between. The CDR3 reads CSAARDTNTEAFF. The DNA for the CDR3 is TGCAGCGCCGCCCGGGACACCAACACTGAAGCTTTCTTT. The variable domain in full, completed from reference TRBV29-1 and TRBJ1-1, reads SAVISQKPSRDICQRGTSLTIQCQVDSQVTMMFWYRQQPGQSLTLIATANQGSEATYESGFVIDKFPISRPNLTFSTLTVSNMSPEDSSIYLCSAARDTNTEAFFGQGTRLTVV.

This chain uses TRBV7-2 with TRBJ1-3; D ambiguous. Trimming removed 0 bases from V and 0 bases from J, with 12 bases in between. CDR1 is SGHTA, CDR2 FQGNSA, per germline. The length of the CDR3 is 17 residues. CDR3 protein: CASSLAGGSSSGNTIYF. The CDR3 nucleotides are TGTGCCAGCAGCTTAGCAGGAGGGTCTAGCTCTGGAAACACCATATATTTT.

For the CDR3, the DNA is TGTGCCAGCAGCCAAGGGCAGGGGTATGGCTACACCTTC. Its protein is CASSQGQGYGYTF. The rearrangement links TRBV3-1 (or the pseudogene TRBV3-2) to TRBJ1-2, with D tentatively TRBD1 (6 bases). The CDR3 length is 13 residues. V lost 1 base to trimming and J lost 5 bases, with 8 bases between them. In germline, CDR1 is LGHDT, CDR2 YNNKEL (reference sequence).

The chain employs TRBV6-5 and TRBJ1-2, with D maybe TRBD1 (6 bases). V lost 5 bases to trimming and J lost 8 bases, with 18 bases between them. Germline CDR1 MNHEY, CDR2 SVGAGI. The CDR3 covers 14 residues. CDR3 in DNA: TGTGCCAGCAGTAACCTAAACAGGGTTAGCGGCTACACCTTC. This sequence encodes CASSNLNRVSGYTF.

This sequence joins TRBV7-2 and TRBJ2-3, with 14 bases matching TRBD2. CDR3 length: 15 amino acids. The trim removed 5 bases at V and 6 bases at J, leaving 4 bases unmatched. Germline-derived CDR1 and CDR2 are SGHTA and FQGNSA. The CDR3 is CASSPGLAGADTQYF. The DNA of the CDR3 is TGTGCCAGCAGCCCGGGACTAGCGGGGGCCGATACGCAGTATTTT.

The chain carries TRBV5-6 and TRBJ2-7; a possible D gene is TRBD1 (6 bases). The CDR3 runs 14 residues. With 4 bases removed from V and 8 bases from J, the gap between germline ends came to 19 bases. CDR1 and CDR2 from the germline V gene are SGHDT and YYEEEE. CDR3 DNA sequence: TGTGCCAGCAGCACAGGACAGAGAGCCGCTAAGCAGTACGTC. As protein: CASSTGQRAAKQYV.

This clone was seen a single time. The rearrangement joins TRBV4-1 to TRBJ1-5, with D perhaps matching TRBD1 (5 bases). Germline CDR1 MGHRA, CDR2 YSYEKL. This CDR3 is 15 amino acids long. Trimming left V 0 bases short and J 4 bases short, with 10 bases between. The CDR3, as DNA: TGCGCCAGCAGCCAAGAGGGGGGAAATAATCAGCCCCAGCATTTT. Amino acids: CASSQEGGNNQPQHF.

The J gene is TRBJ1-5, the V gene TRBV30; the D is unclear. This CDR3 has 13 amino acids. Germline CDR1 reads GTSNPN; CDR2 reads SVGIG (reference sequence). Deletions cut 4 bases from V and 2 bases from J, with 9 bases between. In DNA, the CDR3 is TGTGCCTGGACAGAGGGTGGCAATCAGCCCCAGCATTTT. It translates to CAWTEGGNQPQHF.

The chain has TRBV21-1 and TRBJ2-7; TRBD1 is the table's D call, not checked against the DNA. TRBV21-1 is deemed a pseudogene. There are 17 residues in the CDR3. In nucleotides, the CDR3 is TGTGCCAGCAGCAGAGCCCCGACAGGGAGTCGGTCCTACGAGCAGTACGTC. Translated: CASSRAPTGSRSYEQYV.

The CDR3 here is CASSPPFGTGYSPLHF. The DNA of the CDR3 is TGTGCCAGCTCACCACCGTTCGGGACAGGGTATTCACCCCTCCACTTT. The V call is TRBV18, the J call TRBJ1-6; 9 nucleotides line up with TRBD1. Per the germline V gene, CDR1 is KGHSH and CDR2 is LQKENI. Germline trimming cut 0 bases from V and 8 bases from J; bases unmatched to any gene: 5. The CDR3 is 16 residues long.

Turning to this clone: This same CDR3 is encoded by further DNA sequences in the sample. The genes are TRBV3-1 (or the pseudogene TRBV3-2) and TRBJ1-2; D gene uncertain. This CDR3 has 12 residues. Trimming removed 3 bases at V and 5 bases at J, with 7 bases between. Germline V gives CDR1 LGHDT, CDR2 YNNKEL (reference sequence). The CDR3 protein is CASSQGRYGYTF. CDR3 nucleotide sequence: TGTGCCAGCAGCCAGGGAAGGTATGGCTACACCTTC.

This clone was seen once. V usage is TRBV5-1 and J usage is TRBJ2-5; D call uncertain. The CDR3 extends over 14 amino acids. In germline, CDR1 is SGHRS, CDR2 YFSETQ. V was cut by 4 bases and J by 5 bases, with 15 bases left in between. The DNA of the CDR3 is TGCGCCAGCAGCCTCGATAACCTCGGGGAGACCCAGTACTTC. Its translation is CASSLDNLGETQYF. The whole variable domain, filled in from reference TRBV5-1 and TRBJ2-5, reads KAGVTQTPRYLIKTRGQQVTLSCSPISGHRSVSWYQQTPGQGLQFLFEYFSETQRNKGNFPGRFSGRQFSNSRSEMNVSTLELGDSALYLCASSLDNLGETQYFGPGTRLLVL.

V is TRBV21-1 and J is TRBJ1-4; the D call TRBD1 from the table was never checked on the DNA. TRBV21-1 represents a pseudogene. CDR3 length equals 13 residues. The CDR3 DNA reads TGTGCCAGCAGCAAGGACAGGTCGGAAAAACTGTTTTTT. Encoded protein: CASSKDRSEKLFF.

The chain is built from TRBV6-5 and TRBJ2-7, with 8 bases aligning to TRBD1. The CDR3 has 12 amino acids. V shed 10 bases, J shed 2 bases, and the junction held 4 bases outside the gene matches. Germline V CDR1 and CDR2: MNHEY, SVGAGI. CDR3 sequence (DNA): TGTGCCATTGGACAGGGTACCTACGAGCAGTACGTC. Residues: CAIGQGTYEQYV.

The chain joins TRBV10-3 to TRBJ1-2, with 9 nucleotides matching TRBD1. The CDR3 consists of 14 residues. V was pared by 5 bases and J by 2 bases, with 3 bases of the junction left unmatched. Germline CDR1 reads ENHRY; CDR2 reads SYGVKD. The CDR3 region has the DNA TGTGCCATCAGTAGGACAGGGGCCAACTATGGCTACACCTTC. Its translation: CAISRTGANYGYTF.

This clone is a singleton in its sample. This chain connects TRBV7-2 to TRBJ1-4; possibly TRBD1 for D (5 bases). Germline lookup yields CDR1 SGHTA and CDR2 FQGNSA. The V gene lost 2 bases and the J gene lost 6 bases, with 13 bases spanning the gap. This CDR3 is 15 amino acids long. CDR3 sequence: CASSLFGQGDEKLFF. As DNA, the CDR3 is TGTGCCAGCAGCTTATTTGGCCAGGGAGATGAAAAACTGTTTTTT.

The CDR3: CASSSSGRVQPQHF. CDR3 sequence (DNA): TGTGCCAGCAGCTCCAGCGGCAGGGTTCAGCCCCAGCATTTT. The chain joins TRBV2 to TRBJ1-5, with D perhaps matching TRBD1 (5 bases). The V end lost 6 bases, the J end lost 6 bases, and 15 bases lay between the germline ends. The CDR3 totals 14 residues. Germline V gives CDR1 SNHLY, CDR2 FYNNEI.

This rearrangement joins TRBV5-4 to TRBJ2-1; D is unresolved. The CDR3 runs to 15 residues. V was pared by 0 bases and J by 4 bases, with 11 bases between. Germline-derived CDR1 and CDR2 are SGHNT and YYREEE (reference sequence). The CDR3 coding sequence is TGTGCCAGCAGCTTGGAGGTCCGTGGGTACAATGAGCAGTTCTTC. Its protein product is CASSLEVRGYNEQFF.

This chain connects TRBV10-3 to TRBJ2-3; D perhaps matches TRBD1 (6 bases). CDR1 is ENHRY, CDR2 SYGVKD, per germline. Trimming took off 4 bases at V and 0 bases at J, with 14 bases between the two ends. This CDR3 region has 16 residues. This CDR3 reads CAISAQGRGSTDTQYF. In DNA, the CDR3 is TGTGCCATCAGTGCACAGGGAAGGGGGAGCACAGATACGCAGTATTTT.

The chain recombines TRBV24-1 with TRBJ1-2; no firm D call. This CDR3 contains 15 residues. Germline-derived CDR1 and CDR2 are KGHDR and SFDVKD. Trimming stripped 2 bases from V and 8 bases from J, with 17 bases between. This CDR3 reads CATSDSGLGGTGYTF. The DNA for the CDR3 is TGTGCCACCAGTGATTCCGGACTCGGTGGTACGGGCTACACCTTC.

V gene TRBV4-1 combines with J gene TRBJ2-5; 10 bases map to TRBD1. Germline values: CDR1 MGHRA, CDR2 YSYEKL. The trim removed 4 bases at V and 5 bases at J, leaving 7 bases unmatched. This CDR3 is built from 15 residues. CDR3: CASSLLGTGAETQYF. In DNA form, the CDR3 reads TGCGCCAGCAGCCTCCTCGGGACAGGGGCTGAGACCCAGTACTTC.

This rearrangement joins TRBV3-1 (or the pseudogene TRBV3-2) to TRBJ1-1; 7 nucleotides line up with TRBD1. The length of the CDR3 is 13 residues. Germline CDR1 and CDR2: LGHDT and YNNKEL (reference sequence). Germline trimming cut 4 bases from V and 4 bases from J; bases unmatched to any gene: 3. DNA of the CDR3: TGTGCCAGCAGCCGACAGGGCGGCACTGAAGCTTTCTTT. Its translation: CASSRQGGTEAFF.

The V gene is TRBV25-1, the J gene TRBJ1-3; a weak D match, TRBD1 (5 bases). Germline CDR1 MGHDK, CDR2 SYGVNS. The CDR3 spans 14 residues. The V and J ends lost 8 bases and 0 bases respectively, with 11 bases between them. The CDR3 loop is CASQDISSGNTIYF. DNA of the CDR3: TGTGCCAGCCAGGACATCTCCTCTGGAAACACCATATATTTT.

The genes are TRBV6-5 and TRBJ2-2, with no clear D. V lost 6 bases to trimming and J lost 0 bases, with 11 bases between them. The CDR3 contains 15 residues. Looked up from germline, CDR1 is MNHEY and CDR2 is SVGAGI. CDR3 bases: TGTGCCAGCAGCGAGGACGCCTCGAACACCGGGGAGCTGTTTTTT. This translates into CASSEDASNTGELFF.

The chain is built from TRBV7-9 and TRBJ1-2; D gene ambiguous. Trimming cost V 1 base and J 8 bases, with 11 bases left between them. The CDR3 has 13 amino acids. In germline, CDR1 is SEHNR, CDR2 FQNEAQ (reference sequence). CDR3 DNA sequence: TGTGCCAGCAGCTTAGACACTCCTGGGGGCTACACCTTC. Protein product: CASSLDTPGGYTF.

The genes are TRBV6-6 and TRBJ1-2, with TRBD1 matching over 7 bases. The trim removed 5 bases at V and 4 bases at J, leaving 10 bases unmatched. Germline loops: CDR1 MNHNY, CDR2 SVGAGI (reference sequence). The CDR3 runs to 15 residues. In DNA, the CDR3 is TGTGCCAGCAGTGCCACGGGACAGCCGATCTATGGCTACACCTTC. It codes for CASSATGQPIYGYTF.

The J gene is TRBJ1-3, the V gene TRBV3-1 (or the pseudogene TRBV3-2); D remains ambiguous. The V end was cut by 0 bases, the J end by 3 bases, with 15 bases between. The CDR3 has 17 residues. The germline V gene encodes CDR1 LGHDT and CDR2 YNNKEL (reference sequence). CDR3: CASSQDPDMLVGNTIYF. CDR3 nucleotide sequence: TGTGCCAGCAGCCAAGACCCAGACATGCTCGTTGGAAACACCATATATTTT.

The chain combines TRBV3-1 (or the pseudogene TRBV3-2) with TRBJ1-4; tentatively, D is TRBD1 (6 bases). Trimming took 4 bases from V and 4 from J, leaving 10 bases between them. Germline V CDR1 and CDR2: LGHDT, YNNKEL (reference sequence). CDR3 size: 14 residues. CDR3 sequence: CASSRGAGNEKLFF. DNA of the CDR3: TGTGCCAGCAGCCGGGGGGCGGGTAATGAAAAACTGTTTTTT.